This TCR beta chain was identified during a study of CD8+CD57+ T cells in acquired aplastic anemia. For the study at large: Yields of DNA that came from sorted CD4+ and CD8+ cells averaged 3.2 ug.

Points from the study as a whole: Almost 30 sequences, all CD8+ CDR3, were shared between patients and controls.

As for this clonotype: Antigen: not known.

The CDR3 loop spans 13 amino acids. V lost 4 bases and J lost 11, with 18 bases in between. In germline, CDR1 is SGHTS, CDR2 YDEGEE. TCR beta VDJ and CDR3 profiles were obtained from a genomic DNA template. Each CDR3 protein gets one entry after TCRdb re-called the reads with MiXCR. This sample has hundreds of thousands of distinct CDR3 sequences; about two thirds occur once, and the top ten carry under 5%. The genes are TRBV5-8 and TRBJ1-1; D uncertain. This receptor was taken from a human donor in good health, serving as a control. The sequencing input was sorted CD4+, CD8+, or CD8+CD57+ T cells (not recorded which) from PBMCs. Here the CDR3 DNA reads TGTGCCAGCAGCATATATACCTGGGCCGCGGCTTTCTTT. The encoded protein is CASSIYTWAAAFF.